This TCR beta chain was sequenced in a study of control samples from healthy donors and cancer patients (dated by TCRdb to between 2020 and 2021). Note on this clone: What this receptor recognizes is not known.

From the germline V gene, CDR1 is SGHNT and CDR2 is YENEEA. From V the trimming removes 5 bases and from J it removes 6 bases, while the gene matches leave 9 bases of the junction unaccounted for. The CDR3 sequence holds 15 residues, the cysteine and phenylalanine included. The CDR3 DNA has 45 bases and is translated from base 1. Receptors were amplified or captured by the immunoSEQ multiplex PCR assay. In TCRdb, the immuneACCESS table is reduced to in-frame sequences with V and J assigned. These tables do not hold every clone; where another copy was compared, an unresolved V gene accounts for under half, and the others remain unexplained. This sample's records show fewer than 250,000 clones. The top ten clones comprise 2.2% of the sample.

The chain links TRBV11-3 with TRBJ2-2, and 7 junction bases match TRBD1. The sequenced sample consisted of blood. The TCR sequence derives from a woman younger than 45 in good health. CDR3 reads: CASSESTGMAGELFF. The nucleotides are TGTGCCAGCAGCGAGTCGACAGGGATGGCCGGGGAGCTGTTTTTT.